This T cell receptor beta chain was captured in a study of T cells in women clearing cervical HPV infection. Study summary: Control women cleared a single incident HPV16 infection within 12 months.

HPV was found by MY09/MY11 PCR and dot-blot genotyping. Overall study findings and caveats: Cases and controls were distinguished at AUC just under 0.85 by richness and V genes.

Trimming removed 3 bases from V and 6 bases from J, with 12 bases in between. There are 14 residues in the CDR3. The germline CDR1 and CDR2 sequences are DFQATT and SNEGSKA (reference sequence). On this clone itself: Its antigen remains unknown. The CDR3 end lies 3 residues beyond the end of the read and is filled in from the germline J gene.

TCRdb's table, derived via immunoSEQ multiplex PCR, lists solely in-frame clones and lacks some. The sample has fewer than 40,000 clones. The chain couples TRBV20-1 to TRBJ1-6, with D possibly matching TRBD1 (6 bases). The sequencing sample was made of blood buffy coat. The sequence was collected from a woman between 18 and 70 years old with a cervical HPV16 infection that either progressed to CIN3+ or cleared (not recorded which). The sequenced part of the CDR3 DNA is TGCAGTGCTAGCAAACAGGGATCTAATTCACCC. It encodes CSASKQGSNSP. The CDR3 in its entirety is CSASKQGSNSPLHF.